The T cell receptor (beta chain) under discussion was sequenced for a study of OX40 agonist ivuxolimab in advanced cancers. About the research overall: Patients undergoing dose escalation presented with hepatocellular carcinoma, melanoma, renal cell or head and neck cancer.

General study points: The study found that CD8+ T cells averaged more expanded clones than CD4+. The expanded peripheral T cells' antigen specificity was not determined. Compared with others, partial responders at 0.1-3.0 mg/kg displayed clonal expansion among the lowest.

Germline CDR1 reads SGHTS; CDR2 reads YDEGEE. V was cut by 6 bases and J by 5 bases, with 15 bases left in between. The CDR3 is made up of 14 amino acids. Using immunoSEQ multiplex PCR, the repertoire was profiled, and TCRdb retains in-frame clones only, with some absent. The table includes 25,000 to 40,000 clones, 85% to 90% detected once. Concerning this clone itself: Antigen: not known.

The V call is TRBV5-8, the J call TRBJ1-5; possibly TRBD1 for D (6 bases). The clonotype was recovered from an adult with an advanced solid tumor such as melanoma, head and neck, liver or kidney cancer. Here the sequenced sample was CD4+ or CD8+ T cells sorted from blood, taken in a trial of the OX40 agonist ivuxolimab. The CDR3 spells CASINREFYQPQHF. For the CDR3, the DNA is TGTGCCAGCATCAACAGGGAGTTCTATCAGCCCCAGCATTTT.